This TCR beta chain originates from a study of post-analysis software for immune sequencing data. The wider study: Recorded subtypes: relapsing-remitting, secondary progressive, progressive-relapsing; some patients unannotated.

About this clonotype itself: Its antigen is still unknown.

Incorporated into the TCR beta cDNA libraries were unique molecular identifiers, which served to reduce PCR and sequencing biases. T cells numbering about 0.9 to 11 million gave rise to about 490,000 cDNA molecules. TCRdb itself ran the PCR reads through MiXCR, one entry per CDR3 protein. The table has about 770,000 distinct CDR3 sequences, around 45% seen once. Germline V gene data show CDR1 as SQVTM and CDR2 as ANQGSEA. The CDR3 sequence is 14 residues long. Trimming removed 4 bases at V and 1 base at J, with 11 bases between. General study points: Same-batch samples co-clustered strongly by F measure. TRBV5-6, TRBV5-1 and TRBV20-1 belonged to a set of roughly five TRBV segments that were more frequent in patients than controls. Comparison with controls showed significantly lower normalized Chao1 diversity in multiple sclerosis patients.

The rearrangement joins TRBV29-1 to TRBJ2-4, with D tentatively TRBD2 (6 bases). The source is a girl aged 10 to 17 with multiple sclerosis. The sample comprised blood. The CDR3 here is CSVARGLAKNIQYF. DNA for the CDR3: TGCAGCGTTGCCCGGGGACTCGCCAAAAACATTCAGTACTTC.